This entry lists 25 T cell receptor beta chains sequenced from one sample in a study of cytomegalovirus exposure and HLA in healthy donors. PCR involved 60 Vbeta and 13 Jbeta primers. Only in-frame clones appear in the TCRdb table, and some are missing; sequencing was by immunoSEQ multiplex PCR. The sample includes 150,000 to 200,000 clones, around 81% of them seen just once. The sample was PBMCs. These receptors were collected from a man aged 18-30 years in good health and CMV-seronegative.

V usage is TRBV4-2 and J usage is TRBJ2-7; 8 nucleotides align to TRBD1. The V segment lost 1 base and the J segment 3 bases; nucleotides outside the gene matches: 8. Germline V lookup: CDR1 LGHNA, CDR2 YNFKEQ. The CDR3 has 16 amino acids. The CDR3 region is CASSQGPGQDYYEQYF. The CDR3 DNA reads as TGTGCCAGCAGCCAAGGTCCGGGACAGGATTACTACGAGCAGTACTTC.

CDR3 in amino acids: CAWSVERGNRQFF. The CDR3 region has the DNA TGTGCCTGGAGTGTAGAGCGGGGAAATCGGCAGTTCTTC. The chain combines TRBV30 with TRBJ2-1; the match to TRBD2 covers 7 bases. The V gene end was trimmed by 0 bases and the J gene end by 12 bases; junction bases not matched to a gene: 8. This CDR3 is 13 amino acids long. Germline CDR1 reads GTSNPN; CDR2 reads SVGIG (reference sequence).

The V gene is TRBV1, the J gene TRBJ2-7; the table's D call of TRBD1 was not tested on the DNA. TRBV1 is labeled a pseudogene. The CDR3 consists of 16 residues. CDR3 coding DNA: TGCACCAGCAGCCAAGCCCGTCAGGCAAACTCCTACGAGCAGTACTTC. Encoded protein: CTSSQARQANSYEQYF.

In nucleotides, the CDR3 is TGCGCCAGCAGCTTGGATGGGGGAGGTCCGTCTGGAAACACCATATATTTT. Protein product: CASSLDGGGPSGNTIYF. This chain uses TRBV5-1 with TRBJ1-3, with TRBD1 as a possible D gene (5 bases). This CDR3 spans 17 amino acids. The V gene lost 0 bases and the J gene lost 1 base, with 14 bases spanning the gap. Germline CDR1 and CDR2: SGHRS and YFSETQ.

DNA of the CDR3: TGCGCCAGCAGCTTGAGCGTTGCGACCAATGAGCAGTTCTTC. The encoded protein is CASSLSVATNEQFF. The rearrangement links TRBV5-1 to TRBJ2-1; D gene ambiguous. Germline V gene lookup returns CDR1 SGHRS and CDR2 YFSETQ. CDR3 length equals 14 residues. Trimming cost V 1 base and J 6 bases, with 11 bases left between them.

The chain combines TRBV7-6 with TRBJ1-6; a weak D match, TRBD1 (5 bases). The CDR3 loop spans 15 amino acids. Germline V gene lookup returns CDR1 SGHVS and CDR2 FNYEAQ. V gave up 4 bases and J gave up 9 bases, with 16 bases separating them. Here the CDR3 reads CASSSTATGISPLHF. CDR3 coding DNA: TGTGCCAGCAGCTCAACGGCCACAGGAATTTCACCCCTCCACTTT.

The chain is built from TRBV2 and TRBJ1-5; D is unresolved. The V gene lost 6 bases and the J gene lost 8 bases, with 11 bases spanning the gap. CDR1 is SNHLY, CDR2 FYNNEI, per germline. The CDR3 sequence is 12 residues long. CDR3 coding DNA: TGTGCCAGCAGCATGGCCTTCGAGCCCCAGCATTTT. This sequence encodes CASSMAFEPQHF.

This chain uses TRBV27 with TRBJ2-7; possibly TRBD2 for D (6 bases). Germline CDR1 reads MNHEY; CDR2 reads SMNVEV (reference sequence). Trimming took 2 bases from V and 2 from J, leaving 10 bases between them. This CDR3 contains 14 residues. The CDR3 loop is CASSLVEGAYEQYF. The CDR3 nucleotides read TGTGCCAGCAGTTTAGTGGAGGGAGCCTACGAGCAGTACTTC.

The chain combines TRBV19 with TRBJ2-2, with D perhaps TRBD1 (6 bases). The germline V gene encodes CDR1 LNHDA and CDR2 SQIVND (reference sequence). Trimming removed 8 bases at V and 2 bases at J, with 12 bases between. This CDR3 spans 14 amino acids. CDR3 amino acids: CASSRDTNTGELFF. The CDR3, as DNA: TGTGCCAGTTCCAGGGACACAAACACCGGGGAGCTGTTTTTT.

A note on this clone: The identical CDR3 is also encoded by other nucleotide sequences in the sample. The chain couples TRBV20-1 to TRBJ1-1; D is uncertain. Per the germline V gene, CDR1 is DFQATT and CDR2 is SNEGSKA (reference sequence). The length of the CDR3 is 11 residues. Trimming cost V 6 bases and J 2 bases, with 7 bases left between them. CDR3 in DNA: TGCAGTGCGAGTCGAAACACTGAAGCTTTCTTT. It yields the protein CSASRNTEAFF.

The V and J genes are TRBV27 and TRBJ2-1, with 10 bases fitting TRBD1. CDR1 and CDR2 (germline): MNHEY, SMNVEV (reference sequence). The CDR3 has 17 residues. Losses at the gene ends were 6 bases for V and 0 bases for J; bases not matched to a gene: 8. The CDR3 region has the DNA TGTGCCAGCAGGGGGACAGGGGTCCCTAGCTCCTACAATGAGCAGTTCTTC. As protein: CASRGTGVPSSYNEQFF.

The genes are TRBV7-2 and TRBJ2-7, with D possibly TRBD2 on 6 matching bases. The V and J ends lost 3 bases and 4 bases respectively, with 16 bases between them. CDR1 is SGHTA, CDR2 FQGNSA, per germline. The CDR3 length is 15 residues. The CDR3 DNA reads TGTGCCAGCAGCTTCCTCGGGCGGGGCTCGTACGAGCAGTACTTC. This codes for CASSFLGRGSYEQYF.

This clone has only a few counts. This chain joins TRBV4-3 and TRBJ1-4; the D is unclear. Trimming took 0 bases from V and 10 from J, leaving 9 bases between them. Germline V lookup: CDR1 LGHNA, CDR2 YSLEER. This CDR3 spans 13 amino acids. CDR3 nucleotides: TGCGCCAGCAGCCAAGACGCGGCCGGAAAACTGTTTTTT. Its translation is CASSQDAAGKLFF.

The chain has TRBV19 and TRBJ2-1; perhaps TRBD2 as D (6 bases). Germline CDR1 and CDR2: LNHDA and SQIVND (reference sequence). Trimming pared 3 bases from V and 6 bases from J, leaving 9 bases between. The CDR3 runs to 13 residues. Here the CDR3 DNA reads TGTGCCAGTAGTATCCGGGAGTTCAATGAGCAGTTCTTC. Protein: CASSIREFNEQFF. Using reference TRBV19 and TRBJ2-1 for the parts outside the CDR3, the full variable domain is DGGITQSPKYLFRKEGQNVTLSCEQNLNHDAMYWYRQDPGQGLRLIYYSQIVNDFQKGDIAEGYSVSREKKESFPLTVTSAQKNPTAFYLCASSIREFNEQFFGPGTRLTVL.

In the case of this clone: A junction boundary mismatches the germline segment, possibly from a read error. V is TRBV7-7 and J is TRBJ2-7; 10 positions match TRBD1. Germline values: CDR1 SSHAT, CDR2 FNYEAQ (reference sequence). The CDR3 runs 15 residues. The CDR3 bases are TGTGCTAGCAGCCGCCGACAGGGGGCGCGCTACGAGCAGTACTTC. It yields the protein CASSRRQGARYEQYF.

This clone rates as medium-sized. This sequence joins TRBV28 and TRBJ2-7; 7 bases are a match to TRBD2. Trimming removed 6 bases from V and 3 bases from J; junction bases left unmatched: 8. Germline lookup yields CDR1 MDHEN and CDR2 SYDVKM. The CDR3 is made up of 14 amino acids. The CDR3 protein is CASRRAGMNYEQYF. CDR3 sequence (DNA): TGTGCCAGCAGACGAGCGGGAATGAACTACGAGCAGTACTTC.

In DNA form, the CDR3 reads TGTGCCAGCAGCCCCCGAAAAACCGGGACTAGCGGGAGGGCCGGCACCGGGGAGCTGTTTTTT. Amino acid sequence: CASSPRKTGTSGRAGTGELFF. The V gene is TRBV9, the J gene TRBJ2-2; 16 bases fit TRBD2. Germline CDR1 and CDR2: SGDLS and YYNGEE. V gave up 4 bases and J gave up 4 bases; unmatched junction bases: 16. This CDR3 comprises 21 residues.

A few counts support this clone. The chain links TRBV7-8 to TRBJ2-5; D call uncertain. V was shortened by 0 bases and J by 3 bases, with 8 bases between the two germline ends. The CDR3 is 14 residues long. Germline V gene lookup returns CDR1 SGHVS and CDR2 FQNEAQ. CDR3 coding DNA: TGTGCCAGCAGCTTAGCGGGCCTCGAAGAGACCCAGTACTTC. Translation: CASSLAGLEETQYF.

This clone came up once. The chain recombines TRBV6-1 with TRBJ2-7, with 8 positions matching TRBD2. V lost 7 bases to trimming and J lost 5 bases; unmatched junction nucleotides: 1. CDR1 is MNHNS and CDR2 is SASEGT in the germline V gene. The CDR3 totals 11 residues. CDR3 DNA: TGTGCCAGCACGGGGGGGAACGAGCAGTACTTC. Its protein product is CASTGGNEQYF.

This rearrangement joins TRBV29-1 to TRBJ2-1; weak D call: TRBD2 (6 bases). Deletions cut 6 bases from V and 8 bases from J, with 20 bases between. This CDR3 spans 14 amino acids. CDR1 and CDR2 (germline): SQVTM, ANQGSEA. CDR3 sequence: CSVEVGGTWYEQFF. CDR3 coding DNA: TGCAGCGTGGAGGTTGGTGGGACTTGGTATGAGCAGTTCTTC.

The chain is built from TRBV2 and TRBJ1-2; D might be TRBD1 (6 bases). Trimming shortened V by 11 bases and J by 7 bases, and 26 bases separated the two germline ends. The length of the CDR3 is 15 residues. CDR1 and CDR2 (germline): SNHLY, FYNNEI. The CDR3 DNA follows: TGTGCCGGTCGGGCTCTTGTGGACAGTCTCGGTGGCTACACCTTC. Its protein is CAGRALVDSLGGYTF.

This chain joins TRBV10-3 and TRBJ1-1, with TRBD1 matching over 9 bases. J was trimmed by 0 bases and V by 8 bases; bases with no gene match: 1. The CDR3 is made up of 13 amino acids. CDR1 and CDR2 (germline): ENHRY, SYGVKD. The CDR3 DNA reads as TGTGCCATCCGGGACAGGGTGAACACTGAAGCTTTCTTT. It encodes CAIRDRVNTEAFF.

This clone was picked up one time. This chain connects TRBV7-8 to TRBJ1-4; perhaps TRBD1 as D (6 bases). Germline V gene lookup returns CDR1 SGHVS and CDR2 FQNEAQ. V dropped 5 bases and J dropped 8 bases, with 24 bases sitting between them. The CDR3 runs 17 residues. The DNA of the CDR3 is TGTGCCAGCAGCCCTGGTATGGGGACAAGGGATATGGAAAAACTGTTTTTT. This gives the protein CASSPGMGTRDMEKLFF.

This clone was seen a few times. Here the CDR3 reads CASSITEGLGEQYF. The DNA of the CDR3 is TGTGCCAGTAGTATAACGGAGGGGCTGGGTGAGCAGTACTTC. This rearrangement joins TRBV19 to TRBJ2-7; D possibly corresponds to TRBD2 (6 bases). V lost 2 bases to trimming and J lost 7 bases, with 15 bases between them. CDR1 LNHDA and CDR2 SQIVND come from the germline V gene (reference sequence). The CDR3 is made up of 14 amino acids. Combining the CDR3 with reference TRBV19 and TRBJ2-7 gives the whole variable domain DGGITQSPKYLFRKEGQNVTLSCEQNLNHDAMYWYRQDPGQGLRLIYYSQIVNDFQKGDIAEGYSVSREKKESFPLTVTSAQKNPTAFYLCASSITEGLGEQYFGPGTRLTVT.

J is TRBJ1-1 and V is TRBV7-2; D unresolved. The V end lost 5 bases, the J end lost 13 bases, and 14 bases lay between the germline ends. Germline assignment: CDR1 SGHTA and CDR2 FQGNSA. This CDR3 spans 11 amino acids. The CDR3 DNA reads as TGTGCCAGCAGCCCCGGGAGGAAAGGTTTCTTT. It is translated as CASSPGRKGFF.